This paragraph covers one TCR beta chain sequence. The clone's antigen remains unknown. No much larger clonotype is one base removed from it; base qualities were not supplied. The sample belongs to a study of identifying expanded T cells in peripheral blood (dated by TCRdb to the late 2010s). Background for the entire study: Separate aliquots of the same genomic DNA pool were sequenced to produce technical replicates, and four replicates were compared in pairs. Study-wide conclusions, independent of this receptor: Between technical replicates the binomial model flagged around 1.2 differentially abundant clones, whereas over about two weeks the binomial model flagged about 16.4 and over about four weeks around 20. Across all healthy-donor time intervals, the beta-binomial model significantly lowered both the number of clones called differentially abundant and the false-positive rate. The authors expected biological variance in healthy repertoires might increase further over much longer intervals such as months to years. Variance in clone template counts between approximately 2-week samples significantly increased with total template count across all healthy donors.

TCRbeta CDR3 regions were profiled by bias-controlled multiplex PCR amplification of genomic DNA with the immunoSEQ Assay. Concerning the study's data processing: The absolute abundance of each unique TCRbeta CDR3 region was quantified after sequences were collapsed and filtered. Differential abundance was assessed using a binomial (Fisher-equivalent) model and a beta-binomial model in which time-dependent variance fitted from healthy donors was added. Clones with fewer than 5 combined templates were excluded, and clones with Benjamini-Hochberg FDR below 0.01 were called differentially abundant. The form v = (b*log(k)+a)^2 was used to model beta-binomial variance as a function of total template count across the two samples. Drawn from immuneACCESS, this table holds only the in-frame rearrangements with V and J called that TCRdb kept. Clones are partly lost; checked studies trace under half to an unresolved V gene and leave the rest unexplained. V, J and clone size derive from that table, while D and trimming were established from the DNA sequence. A total of 85,000 to 120,000 clones appear in this sample, about nine tenths of them only once. Roughly 14% of the sample rests with the top ten.

No immune events such as infections were documented for the healthy donors during the collection period. Blood repertoires from healthy donors were used as a training cohort for calibrating time-dependent variance in a beta-binomial model of differential abundance of T-cell clones. The training cohort included approximately 10 healthy donors, of whom 3 were female and 7 were male. Donor ages ranged from about 29 to 70 years, with an average of around 45 years. Obtained from a commercial supplier, whole blood was collected from each healthy donor at three time points set about two weeks apart. Genomic DNA was extracted from unsorted whole blood for immunosequencing. CDR1 and CDR2 (SEHNR, FQNEAQ) derive from the germline V gene (reference sequence). Including cysteine and phenylalanine, the CDR3 has 14 amino acids. Of all the DNA, just the CDR3 is kept, 42 bases in frame from base 1. The V and J ends are trimmed by 10 bases and 0 bases, leaving 13 bases between them.

Sequencing input: blood. This receptor was taken from a person aged 18 to 75 in good health. The chain is made from TRBV7-9 and TRBJ2-4, with no confident D gene call. In nucleotide form, the sequence is TGTGCCACCCAGTTCTGGGGAGCCAAAAACATTCAGTACTTC. Its protein reads: CATQFWGAKNIQYF.